Below are 14 T cell receptor beta chains sequenced from a single sample in a study of T-cell memory formation after mild COVID-19. TCRdb recomputed calls from the 5' RACE reads with MiXCR, one row per CDR3 protein. The sample holds 300,000 to 400,000 distinct CDR3 sequences; roughly an eighth are singletons and the top ten take around a fifth. Sequenced material: PBMCs or a T cell subset sorted from them (not recorded which). All receptors derive from a man aged 18 to 29 who had mild COVID-19 (a few samples of this study predate the infection). Cell type and time point are not known.

The chain recombines TRBV6-5 with TRBJ1-2, with D possibly matching TRBD1 (5 bases). Germline values: CDR1 MNHEY, CDR2 SVGAGI. The germline V and J ends were trimmed by 6 bases and 0 bases, with 20 bases remaining between them. This CDR3 has 17 amino acids. The CDR3 protein is CASRPLLRQGTNYGYTF. The DNA of the CDR3 is TGTGCCAGCAGACCCCTTTTACGGCAGGGAACTAACTATGGCTACACCTTC.

The chain employs TRBV5-1 and TRBJ1-5; no clear D. Trimming removed 4 bases at V and 4 bases at J, with 9 bases between. This CDR3 is 13 amino acids long. CDR1 SGHRS and CDR2 YFSETQ come from the germline V gene. The CDR3 sequence: CASSMDPNQPQHF. The CDR3 DNA is TGCGCCAGCAGCATGGACCCTAATCAGCCCCAGCATTTT.

V usage is TRBV7-9 and J usage is TRBJ2-3; no clear D. CDR1 is SEHNR and CDR2 is FQNEAQ in the germline V gene (reference sequence). The CDR3 sequence is 10 residues long. Trimming left V 5 bases short and J 8 bases short, with 5 bases between. The CDR3 reads CASSPGTQYF. CDR3 nucleotides: TGTGCCAGCAGCCCTGGTACGCAGTATTTT.

This clonotype has only a few counts. V usage is TRBV7-9 and J usage is TRBJ1-2; 8 bases match TRBD1. J gave up 3 bases and V 2 bases, and 11 bases lay outside the gene matches. The germline V gene encodes CDR1 SEHNR and CDR2 FQNEAQ (reference sequence). The CDR3 extends over 17 amino acids. This CDR3 reads CASSLPKRTGWDYGYTF. CDR3 sequence (DNA): TGTGCCAGCAGCTTACCGAAACGGACAGGGTGGGACTATGGCTACACCTTC.

Only a few counts were recorded for this clonotype. The rearrangement links TRBV20-1 to TRBJ2-1; tentatively, D is TRBD2 (5 bases). There are 15 residues in the CDR3. Per germline, CDR1 DFQATT and CDR2 SNEGSKA (reference sequence). V gave up 4 bases and J gave up 9 bases, with 22 bases separating them. CDR3 protein: CSANHGSLGGSEQFF. The DNA of the CDR3 is TGCAGTGCTAACCACGGCTCCCTTGGAGGTAGTGAGCAGTTCTTC.

The CDR3 is CSATTRGLTSTDTQYF. In DNA, the CDR3 is TGCAGTGCCACAACCCGGGGACTGACCAGCACAGATACGCAGTATTTT. The chain couples TRBV20-1 to TRBJ2-3; D might be TRBD2 (6 bases). This CDR3 comprises 16 residues. Trimming pared 6 bases from V and 0 bases from J, leaving 19 bases between. CDR1 and CDR2 from the germline V gene are DFQATT and SNEGSKA (reference sequence).

The rearrangement uses TRBV21-1 and TRBJ2-7; the D call in the table, TRBD1, was not verified against the DNA. TRBV21-1 corresponds to a pseudogene. The CDR3 is 12 amino acids. CDR3 in DNA: TGTGCGACAACCAAGACAGCCTACGAGCAGTACGTC. Residues: CATTKTAYEQYV.

This chain uses TRBV7-8 with TRBJ2-3; D not resolved. The CDR3 extends over 14 amino acids. Trimming cost V 5 bases and J 4 bases, with 13 bases left between them. Per the germline V gene, CDR1 is SGHVS and CDR2 is FQNEAQ. CDR3 loop: CASSPTTWADTQYF. As DNA, the CDR3 is TGTGCCAGCAGCCCTACGACTTGGGCAGATACGCAGTATTTT.

The V and J genes are TRBV3-1 and TRBJ2-5, with TRBD2 matching 10 bases. Germline trimming cut 1 base from V and 5 bases from J; bases unmatched to any gene: 1. Germline V lookup: CDR1 LGHDT, CDR2 YNNKEL (reference sequence). The CDR3 contains 14 residues. The CDR3 is CASSQGLAGETQYF. The CDR3 DNA sequence: TGTGCCAGCAGCCAAGGACTAGCGGGCGAGACCCAGTACTTC.

This clonotype was counted a few times. The rearrangement uses TRBV4-3 and TRBJ2-1; D possibly uses TRBD1 or TRBD2 (5 bases each). The CDR3 runs 16 residues. Per germline, CDR1 LGHNA and CDR2 YSLEER. Trimming took off 4 bases at V and 5 bases at J, with 18 bases between the two ends. CDR3 coding DNA: TGCGCCAGCAGCCGTCTACGGGACCTCCAAAACAATGAGCAGTTCTTC. It codes for CASSRLRDLQNNEQFF.

The table lists this clonotype with a few counts. The V call is TRBV11-3, the J call TRBJ2-3, with 9 bases that match TRBD1. Trimming cost V 0 bases and J 2 bases; bases outside gene matches: 6. CDR1 and CDR2 (germline): SGHNT, YENEEA. This CDR3 region has 17 residues. The DNA of the CDR3 is TGTGCCAGCAGCTTAGATTCCGGACAGGGGTACACAGATACGCAGTATTTT. Its protein product is CASSLDSGQGYTDTQYF.

V gene TRBV19 combines with J gene TRBJ1-5; 10 nucleotides line up with TRBD1. The V gene's germline CDR1 is LNHDA and CDR2 SQIVND (reference sequence). J lost 6 bases, V lost 4 bases, and 3 bases had no gene match. The CDR3 is made up of 14 amino acids. The CDR3 is CASSRDRGRQPQHF. In nucleotides, the CDR3 is TGTGCCAGTAGTAGAGACAGGGGGCGTCAGCCCCAGCATTTT.

V is TRBV18 and J is TRBJ2-3, with TRBD2 identical over 10 bases. Per germline, CDR1 KGHSH and CDR2 LQKENI. The J segment lost 2 bases and the V segment lost 5 bases, leaving 4 bases of the junction unmatched. The CDR3 is made up of 15 amino acids. The CDR3 region is CASSVAGGPTDTQYF. The CDR3 nucleotides read TGTGCCAGCTCAGTAGCGGGGGGCCCCACAGATACGCAGTATTTT.

The V call is TRBV11-2, the J call TRBJ2-1; D gene uncertain. This CDR3 spans 16 amino acids. With 1 base removed from V and 0 bases from J, the gap between germline ends came to 10 bases. The germline V gene has CDR1 SGHAT and CDR2 FQNNGV. This CDR3 reads CASSLGTLSSYNEQFF. The CDR3 nucleotides are TGTGCCAGCAGCTTAGGGACCCTGAGCTCCTACAATGAGCAGTTCTTC.